This TCR beta chain was identified in a study of siplizumab effects on memory and regulatory T cells. This clone has only a few counts. As yet, its antigen is unknown. The table came from immunoSEQ multiplex PCR; TCRdb's copy has only in-frame clones and leaves some out. The profile shows around 18,000 clones, roughly 49% of them singletons. Cells from the mixed lymphocyte reaction underwent coculture for roughly six days at 37 degrees C. Between the trimmed V and J ends, which lost 2 bases and 0 bases, there was a span of 10 bases. CDR1 MNHEY and CDR2 SMNVEV come from the germline V gene (reference sequence). This CDR3 comprises 16 residues.

Sequencing was done on a sample of CFSE-low (dividing) CD4+ T cells sorted from an allogeneic mixed lymphocyte reaction. The chain employs TRBV27 and TRBJ1-4; D is perhaps TRBD1 (6 bases). The sequence derives from a human donor in good health; the cells came from an allogeneic mixed lymphocyte reaction. The CDR3 protein is CASSLAGATTNEKLFF. DNA for the CDR3: TGTGCCAGCAGTTTAGCAGGGGCTACAACTAATGAAAAACTGTTTTTT.